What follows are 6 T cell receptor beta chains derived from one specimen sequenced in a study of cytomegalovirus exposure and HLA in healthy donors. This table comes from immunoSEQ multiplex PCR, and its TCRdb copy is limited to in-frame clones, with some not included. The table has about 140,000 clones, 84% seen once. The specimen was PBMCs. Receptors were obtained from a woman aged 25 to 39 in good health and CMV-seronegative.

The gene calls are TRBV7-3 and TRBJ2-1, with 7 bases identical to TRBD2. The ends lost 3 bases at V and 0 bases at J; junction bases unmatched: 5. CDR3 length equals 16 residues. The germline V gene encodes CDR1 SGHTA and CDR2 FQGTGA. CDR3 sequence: CASSFRGGSSYNEQFF. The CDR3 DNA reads TGTGCCAGCAGCTTCCGGGGCGGGAGCTCCTACAATGAGCAGTTCTTC.

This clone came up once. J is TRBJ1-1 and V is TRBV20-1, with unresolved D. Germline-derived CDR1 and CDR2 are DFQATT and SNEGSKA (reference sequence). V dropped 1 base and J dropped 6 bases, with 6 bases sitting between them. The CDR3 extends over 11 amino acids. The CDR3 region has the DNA TGCAGTGCTAGAGGAACAGCTGAAGCTTTCTTT. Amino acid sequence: CSARGTAEAFF.

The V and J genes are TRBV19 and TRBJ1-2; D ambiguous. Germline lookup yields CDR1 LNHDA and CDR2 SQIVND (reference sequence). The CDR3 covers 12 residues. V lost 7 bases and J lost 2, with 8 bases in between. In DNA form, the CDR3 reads TGTGCCAGTATCGACTTAAACTATGGCTACACCTTC. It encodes CASIDLNYGYTF.

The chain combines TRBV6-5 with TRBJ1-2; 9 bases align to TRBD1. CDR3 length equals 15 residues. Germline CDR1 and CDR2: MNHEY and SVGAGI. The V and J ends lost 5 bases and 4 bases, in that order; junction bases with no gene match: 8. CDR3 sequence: CASSPGQGIIYGYTF. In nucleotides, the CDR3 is TGTGCCAGCAGTCCGGGACAGGGTATAATCTATGGCTACACCTTC.

CDR3 sequence (DNA): TGCGCCAGCAGCTTGCTTCCGCGCCTGAGCGGCTACACCTTC. Its protein is CASSLLPRLSGYTF. The chain is built from TRBV5-1 and TRBJ1-2; D is undetermined. V lost 1 base to trimming and J lost 8 bases, with 15 bases between them. The CDR3 extends over 14 amino acids. In germline, CDR1 is SGHRS, CDR2 YFSETQ.

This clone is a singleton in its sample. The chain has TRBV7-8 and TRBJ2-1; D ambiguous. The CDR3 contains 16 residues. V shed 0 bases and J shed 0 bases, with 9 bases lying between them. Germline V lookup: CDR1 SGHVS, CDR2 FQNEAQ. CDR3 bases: TGTGCCAGCAGCTTAGCGTCAGTTGGCTCCTACAATGAGCAGTTCTTC. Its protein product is CASSLASVGSYNEQFF.